The 13 T cell receptor beta chains given below trace back to one sample, sequenced in a study of brain T cells in children with intractable seizures. Libraries were prepared by immunoSEQ multiplex PCR; TCRdb keeps only in-frame clonotypes and omits some of them. The profile shows about 22,000 clones, 94% of them singletons. The sequencing used peripheral blood, collected at surgery. The receptor source for this set is a boy between 10 and 17 years old with focal cortical dysplasia and intractable seizures.

V is TRBV7-9 and J is TRBJ2-7; D gene unclear. Germline V lookup: CDR1 SEHNR, CDR2 FQNEAQ (reference sequence). Trimming stripped 5 bases from V and 9 bases from J, with 11 bases between. This CDR3 contains 11 residues. CDR3: CASSQGRGQYF. Written as DNA, the CDR3 is TGTGCCAGCAGCCAAGGACGCGGGCAGTACTTC.

The chain is built from TRBV6-5 and TRBJ1-1; D possibly corresponds to TRBD1 (6 bases). V shed 2 bases and J shed 6 bases, with 13 bases lying between them. CDR3 length equals 14 residues. Germline V CDR1 and CDR2: MNHEY, SVGAGI. The CDR3 reads CASSYATGIAEAFF. The CDR3 bases are TGTGCCAGCAGTTACGCAACAGGGATCGCTGAAGCTTTCTTT.

The genes are TRBV6-5 and TRBJ1-3; D gene ambiguous. This CDR3 has 13 residues. Germline lookup yields CDR1 MNHEY and CDR2 SVGAGI. Trimming cost V 0 bases and J 2 bases, with 2 bases left between them. CDR3 DNA sequence: TGTGCCAGCAGTTACTCAGCTGGAAACACCATATATTTT. Protein sequence: CASSYSAGNTIYF.

The chain is built from TRBV9 and TRBJ1-4; 10 nucleotides match TRBD1. The CDR3 extends over 14 amino acids. V lost 3 bases to trimming and J lost 7 bases; unmatched junction nucleotides: 3. The germline V gene has CDR1 SGDLS and CDR2 YYNGEE. The CDR3 loop reads CASSATGGGEKLFF. The CDR3 coding sequence is TGTGCCAGCAGCGCGACAGGGGGCGGTGAAAAACTGTTTTTT.

CDR3 region: CASSTSLPTDTQYF. CDR3 coding DNA: TGTGCCAGCAGCACTAGTCTTCCGACAGATACGCAGTATTTT. This chain joins TRBV9 and TRBJ2-3; weak D call: TRBD2 (5 bases). Germline V gives CDR1 SGDLS, CDR2 YYNGEE. Trimming removed 4 bases from V and 3 bases from J, with 12 bases in between. The CDR3 has 14 residues.

The V and J genes are TRBV12-3 or TRBV12-4 and TRBJ1-5; D unclear. Between the trimmed V and J ends, which lost 8 bases and 9 bases, there was a span of 14 bases. This CDR3 has 12 amino acids. CDR3 nucleotide sequence: TGTGCCAGCTCGTCCGGGCCGGGGCCCCAGCATTTT. It specifies CASSSGPGPQHF.

A single count supports this clone. This chain links TRBV19 with TRBJ1-2, with unresolved D. The CDR3 is 15 residues long. Germline V gene lookup returns CDR1 LNHDA and CDR2 SQIVND (reference sequence). V was pared by 1 base and J by 0 bases, with 9 bases between. The CDR3 DNA is TGTGCCAGTAGTATAGTGAGGACGGCTAACTATGGCTACACCTTC. As protein: CASSIVRTANYGYTF.

This clone was recorded once. The chain links TRBV5-5 to TRBJ1-2, with D unclear. Trimming took 3 bases from V and 4 from J, leaving 19 bases between them. Germline V gene data show CDR1 as SGHKS and CDR2 as YYEKEE (reference sequence). The CDR3 contains 16 residues. The CDR3 DNA sequence: TGTGCCAGCAGCTCCCTTTTGAGAGAGGATGTCTATGGCTACACCTTC. The encoded protein is CASSSLLREDVYGYTF.

V is TRBV3-1 (or the pseudogene TRBV3-2) and J is TRBJ2-2; 15 bases fit TRBD2. With V trimmed by 5 bases and J by 2 bases, 6 bases remained unmatched. The CDR3 totals 18 residues. Germline CDR1 LGHDT, CDR2 YNNKEL (reference sequence). The CDR3 sequence: CASSFGTSGRLNTGELFF. In nucleotides, the CDR3 is TGTGCCAGCAGCTTCGGGACTAGCGGGAGGCTAAACACCGGGGAGCTGTTTTTT.

The rearrangement joins TRBV7-9 to TRBJ2-7; D possibly uses TRBD1 or TRBD2 (6 bases each). The V and J ends lost 2 bases and 4 bases respectively, with 15 bases between them. The CDR3 has 15 residues. Germline V gene lookup returns CDR1 SEHNR and CDR2 FQNEAQ (reference sequence). As DNA, the CDR3 is TGTGCCAGCAGCTTATCATGGGGGGCGCCTTACGAGCAGTACTTC. This translates into CASSLSWGAPYEQYF.

This sequence joins TRBV7-9 and TRBJ2-7; D assignment may be TRBD1 or TRBD2 (6 bases each). The CDR3 is made up of 16 amino acids. The V gene lost 6 bases and the J gene lost 5 bases, with 23 bases spanning the gap. CDR1 and CDR2 from the germline V gene are SEHNR and FQNEAQ (reference sequence). The CDR3: CASSFIRWGAADEQYF. The CDR3, as DNA: TGTGCCAGCAGTTTTATTCGGTGGGGGGCTGCCGACGAGCAGTACTTC.

The chain recombines TRBV12-5 with TRBJ2-2; either TRBD1 or TRBD2 may supply D (5 bases each). This CDR3 has 21 residues. The V and J ends lost 0 bases and 1 base respectively, with 24 bases between them. The germline V gene encodes CDR1 LGHNT and CDR2 FRNRAP. CDR3 in amino acids: CASGLVLTTGFRDQNTGELFF. The DNA for the CDR3 is TGTGCTAGTGGTTTGGTCCTTACCACAGGTTTCCGGGACCAGAACACCGGGGAGCTGTTTTTT.

The chain employs TRBV7-2 and TRBJ1-1, with a weak D call TRBD1 (5 bases). Trimming pared 1 base from V and 10 bases from J, leaving 13 bases between. Looked up from germline, CDR1 is SGHTA and CDR2 is FQGNSA. The length of the CDR3 is 13 residues. The CDR3 nucleotides are TGTGCCAGCAGCTTAGAACGGGGCTTGAGAGCTTTCTTT. Its protein is CASSLERGLRAFF.